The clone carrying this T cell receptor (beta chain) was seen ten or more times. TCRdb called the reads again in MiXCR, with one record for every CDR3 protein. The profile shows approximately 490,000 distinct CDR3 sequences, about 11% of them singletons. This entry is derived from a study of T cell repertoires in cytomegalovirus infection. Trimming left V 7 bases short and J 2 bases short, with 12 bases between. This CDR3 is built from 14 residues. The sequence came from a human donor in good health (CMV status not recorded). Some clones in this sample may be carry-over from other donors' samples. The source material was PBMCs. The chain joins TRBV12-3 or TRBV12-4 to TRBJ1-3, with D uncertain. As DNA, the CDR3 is TGTGCCAGCATAGGAGGTTCCCCTGGAAACACCATATATTTT. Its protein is CASIGGSPGNTIYF.